The 7 T cell receptor beta chains below were found in one sample sequenced in a study of shared clonotypes between healthy human individuals (dated by TCRdb to about 2020). Receptor libraries were prepared by the immunoSEQ multiplex PCR assay. TCRdb holds this immuneACCESS table with in-frame rearrangements only. Some clones are missing; in checked studies, unresolved V genes explain under half, and the rest has no known cause. The sample contains millions of clones, about 95% of them found a single time. The ten largest account for about 1.1% of the sample. CD8 naive samples consisted of CD45RO-negative cells that were positively selected for CCR7, yielding a CD45RA+CCR7+ population without TemRA cells. Source material: naive CD8+ T cells sorted from blood. Read against the paper, the sample's cell subset or site label means: CD45RA+CCR7+. The receptors were gathered from a man between 18 and 29 years old in good health.

This clone was seen a single time. The chain employs TRBV19 and TRBJ2-3, with TRBD2 identical over 10 bases. The CDR3 is 14 amino acids. Trimming at V came to 5 bases and at J to 1 base, leaving 0 bases not matched to a gene. Germline lookup yields CDR1 LNHDA and CDR2 SQIVND (reference sequence). DNA for the CDR3: TGTGCCAGTAGTGGGACTAGCGGCACAGATACGCAGTATTTT. This sequence encodes CASSGTSGTDTQYF.

The V and J genes are TRBV11-2 and TRBJ2-1, with D possibly matching TRBD2 (6 bases). Deletions cut 5 bases from V and 4 bases from J, with 15 bases between. There are 15 residues in the CDR3. The germline V gene has CDR1 SGHAT and CDR2 FQNNGV. CDR3 coding DNA: TGTGCCAGCAGCGGGTTAGCGGAGGGGTACAATGAGCAGTTCTTC. Translated, it gives CASSGLAEGYNEQFF.

This clone occurred once. The V and J genes are TRBV4-1 and TRBJ2-1, with 9 nucleotides matching TRBD2. This CDR3 has 15 amino acids. The trim removed 1 base at V and 14 bases at J, leaving 12 bases unmatched. Germline assignment: CDR1 MGHRA and CDR2 YSYEKL. CDR3 region: CASSQVAGALSREFF. CDR3 in DNA: TGCGCCAGCAGCCAAGTAGCGGGAGCGCTCTCGAGGGAGTTCTTC.

The chain couples TRBV7-2 to TRBJ2-1; 15 nucleotides line up with TRBD2. Germline-derived CDR1 and CDR2 are SGHTA and FQGNSA. V shed 5 bases, J shed 8 bases, and the junction held 13 bases outside the gene matches. This CDR3 contains 18 residues. For the CDR3, the DNA is TGTGCCAGCAGCCCCCAGCCTGCGGGACTAGCGGGAGGACATGAGCAGTTCTTC. Encoded protein: CASSPQPAGLAGGHEQFF.

This chain links TRBV28 with TRBJ1-2; 7 positions agree with TRBD1. This CDR3 is built from 15 residues. Germline V lookup: CDR1 MDHEN, CDR2 SYDVKM. Trimming at V came to 4 bases and at J to 4 bases, leaving 9 bases not matched to a gene. CDR3 sequence (DNA): TGTGCCAGCAGTTCCACTGACAGGGAGGTCTATGGCTACACCTTC. Its protein is CASSSTDREVYGYTF.

This clone appeared once. The chain recombines TRBV6-5 with TRBJ1-2; the D gene is possibly TRBD1 (6 bases). Trimming took off 6 bases at V and 7 bases at J, with 12 bases between the two ends. The CDR3 contains 12 residues. Germline V CDR1 and CDR2: MNHEY, SVGAGI. Here the CDR3 reads CASSRDTTGYTF. The CDR3 coding sequence is TGTGCCAGCAGCCGGGACACGACTGGCTACACCTTC.

The rearrangement joins TRBV21-1 to TRBJ1-2. TRBV21-1 is shown as a pseudogene. This CDR3 has 16 residues. The CDR3 DNA follows: TGTGCCAGCAGCAAACGCCGAGAAGGGCCTAACTATGGCTACACCTTC. As protein: CASSKRREGPNYGYTF.